The 27 T cell receptor beta chains in this list originate from one sample, sequenced in a study of T cell responses to AZD1222 COVID-19 vaccine. The assay was immunoSEQ multiplex PCR, and TCRdb's table has in-frame clones only and misses some. The sample has around 200,000 clones, 94% seen once. The input for sequencing was peripheral blood, taken 28 days after the second AZD1222 dose. Receptor source: an adult who received the AZD1222 COVID-19 vaccine.

The chain joins TRBV7-2 to TRBJ2-5; no clear D gene. Per germline, CDR1 SGHTA and CDR2 FQGNSA. V lost 2 bases to trimming and J lost 5 bases, with 9 bases between them. The CDR3 has 13 residues. The CDR3 DNA follows: TGTGCCAGCAGCTTACCAACACCGGAGACCCAGTACTTC. Encoded protein: CASSLPTPETQYF.

The chain employs TRBV19 and TRBJ2-3; 11 bases are a match to TRBD1. The CDR3 is 14 amino acids. Germline-derived CDR1 and CDR2 are LNHDA and SQIVND (reference sequence). Trimming at V came to 5 bases and at J to 5 bases, leaving 3 bases not matched to a gene. CDR3 sequence (DNA): TGTGCCAGTAGTGCCGGGACAGGGGGAGATACGCAGTATTTT. The encoded protein is CASSAGTGGDTQYF.

The chain recombines TRBV11-3 with TRBJ2-7; D unresolved. Trimming took off 3 bases at V and 4 bases at J, with 10 bases between the two ends. The CDR3 spans 13 residues. Germline CDR1 reads SGHNT; CDR2 reads YENEEA. CDR3 residues: CASSFWDRYEQYF. The CDR3 nucleotides are TGTGCCAGCAGCTTCTGGGATCGATACGAGCAGTACTTC.

The chain employs TRBV7-9 and TRBJ2-1, with unresolved D. The V end was cut by 3 bases, the J end by 1 base, with 13 bases between. Germline V lookup: CDR1 SEHNR, CDR2 FQNEAQ (reference sequence). This CDR3 region has 16 residues. CDR3 nucleotides: TGTGCCAGCAGCTTCTCTCCGGGTGGTTCCTACAATGAGCAGTTCTTC. It translates to CASSFSPGGSYNEQFF.

The chain employs TRBV19 and TRBJ1-5, with 11 bases that match TRBD1. Trimming took 9 bases from V and 7 from J; bases not matched to a gene: 11. The germline V gene encodes CDR1 LNHDA and CDR2 SQIVND (reference sequence). This CDR3 region has 15 residues. This CDR3 is CASTRSDRGRQPQHF. As DNA, the CDR3 is TGTGCCAGCACTCGTTCGGACAGGGGGCGCCAGCCCCAGCATTTT.

V usage is TRBV7-9 and J usage is TRBJ1-5; D is uncertain. The CDR3 has 12 residues. Per the germline V gene, CDR1 is SEHNR and CDR2 is FQNEAQ (reference sequence). V was pared by 5 bases and J by 6 bases, with 8 bases between. This CDR3 is CASSEARQPQHF. As DNA, the CDR3 is TGTGCCAGCAGCGAGGCGCGTCAGCCCCAGCATTTT.

The chain employs TRBV5-1 and TRBJ1-1, with 7 bases that match TRBD1. The trim removed 4 bases at V and 3 bases at J, leaving 12 bases unmatched. The germline V gene has CDR1 SGHRS and CDR2 YFSETQ. The CDR3 spans 16 residues. In nucleotides, the CDR3 is TGCGCCAGCAGCCCCCGACAGGGTCGGGGAGACACTGAAGCTTTCTTT. Encoded protein: CASSPRQGRGDTEAFF.

The chain employs TRBV9 and TRBJ2-7, with TRBD1 identical over 10 bases. This CDR3 spans 16 amino acids. In germline, CDR1 is SGDLS, CDR2 YYNGEE. V was pared by 4 bases and J by 4 bases, with 11 bases of the junction left unmatched. This CDR3 is CASSPRPGQGTYEQYF. For the CDR3, the DNA is TGTGCCAGCAGCCCTCGTCCGGGACAGGGGACTTACGAGCAGTACTTC.

This chain links TRBV28 with TRBJ2-7, with D possibly called TRBD1 or TRBD2 (5 bases each). CDR3 length equals 16 residues. V gave up 5 bases and J gave up 5 bases, with 22 bases separating them. Germline V CDR1 and CDR2: MDHEN, SYDVKM. CDR3 sequence reads: CASSPVGTVTVHEQYF. CDR3 bases: TGTGCCAGCAGTCCAGTAGGGACGGTAACGGTCCACGAGCAGTACTTC. Together with reference TRBV28 and TRBJ2-7, the CDR3 gives the full variable domain: DVKVTQSSRYLVKRTGEKVFLECVQDMDHENMFWYRQDPGLGLRLIYFSYDVKMKEKGDIPEGYSVSREKKERFSLILESASTNQTSMYLCASSPVGTVTVHEQYFGPGTRLTVT.

This chain connects TRBV19 to TRBJ1-2; 7 bases line up with TRBD1. Germline V gene data show CDR1 as LNHDA and CDR2 as SQIVND (reference sequence). V was clipped by 5 bases and J by 5 bases; unmatched bases: 14. The CDR3 runs 16 residues. The DNA for the CDR3 is TGTGCCAGTAGTCCAGCAATAGACAGGGCTGGGTATGGCTACACCTTC. It codes for CASSPAIDRAGYGYTF.

The genes are TRBV5-4 and TRBJ1-2; D is possibly TRBD1 (6 bases). The CDR3 sequence is 15 residues long. Per germline, CDR1 SGHNT and CDR2 YYREEE (reference sequence). The V end was cut by 5 bases, the J end by 6 bases, with 20 bases between. CDR3 nucleotide sequence: TGTGCCAGCAGTTATCCCCCGGGACAAAAGAATGGCTACACCTTC. It yields the protein CASSYPPGQKNGYTF.

The chain combines TRBV27 with TRBJ1-5, with D maybe TRBD1 (5 bases). Germline CDR1 is MNHEY and CDR2 is SMNVEV (reference sequence). V gave up 4 bases and J gave up 4 bases, with 14 bases separating them. The CDR3 contains 15 residues. CDR3 DNA: TGTGCCAGCAGTTACGAACAGGCCCTAAATCAGCCCCAGCATTTT. Protein: CASSYEQALNQPQHF.

The chain links TRBV19 to TRBJ1-1; the D gene is possibly TRBD1 (6 bases). Trimming took 6 bases from V and 1 from J, leaving 12 bases between them. The germline V gene encodes CDR1 LNHDA and CDR2 SQIVND (reference sequence). This CDR3 comprises 14 residues. CDR3 bases: TGTGCCAGTAGCAGACGACAGGAGAACACTGAAGCTTTCTTT. As protein: CASSRRQENTEAFF.

This sequence joins TRBV9 and TRBJ1-2; the match to TRBD1 covers 9 bases. The length of the CDR3 is 14 residues. Germline V CDR1 and CDR2: SGDLS, YYNGEE. Germline trimming cut 4 bases from V and 7 bases from J; bases unmatched to any gene: 8. Here the CDR3 reads CASSTETGGSGYTF. CDR3 nucleotide sequence: TGTGCCAGCAGCACCGAGACAGGGGGTAGTGGCTACACCTTC.

The V and J genes are TRBV27 and TRBJ2-1; the D is unclear. Germline values: CDR1 MNHEY, CDR2 SMNVEV (reference sequence). The CDR3 has 16 amino acids. With 1 base removed from V and 6 bases from J, the gap between germline ends came to 16 bases. This CDR3 is CASSLWAARQTNEQFF. CDR3 bases: TGTGCCAGCAGTTTATGGGCGGCTCGGCAAACCAATGAGCAGTTCTTC.

This clone was found once. This chain connects TRBV7-8 to TRBJ2-2; D call uncertain. CDR3 length equals 12 residues. In germline, CDR1 is SGHVS, CDR2 FQNEAQ. The V end lost 3 bases, the J end lost 7 bases, and 6 bases lay between the germline ends. CDR3 sequence: CASSFGDGELFF. The DNA of the CDR3 is TGTGCCAGCAGCTTCGGAGACGGGGAGCTGTTTTTT. Combining the CDR3 with reference TRBV7-8 and TRBJ2-2 gives the whole variable domain GAGVSQSPRYKVAKRGQDVALRCDPISGHVSLFWYQQALGQGPEFLTYFQNEAQLDKSGLPSDRFFAERPEGSVSTLKIQRTQQEDSAVYLCASSFGDGELFFGEGSRLTVL.

The chain links TRBV12-5 to TRBJ1-4, with no clear D. With 2 bases removed from V and 8 bases from J, the gap between germline ends came to 12 bases. The CDR3 contains 14 residues. CDR1 is LGHNT and CDR2 is FRNRAP in the germline V gene. The CDR3 DNA follows: TGTGCTAGTGGTTTGTATGGGGTAGACGAAAAACTGTTTTTT. This codes for CASGLYGVDEKLFF.

The rearrangement links TRBV5-1 to TRBJ1-2; 9 bases align to TRBD1. The V and J ends lost 3 bases and 7 bases, in that order; junction bases with no gene match: 10. The germline CDR1 and CDR2 sequences are SGHRS and YFSETQ. The CDR3 consists of 15 residues. CDR3 sequence: CASSSNIQGAGGYTF. Here the CDR3 DNA reads TGCGCCAGCAGCTCAAATATACAGGGGGCAGGTGGCTACACCTTC. Looking up the rest from reference TRBV5-1 and TRBJ1-2 gives the full variable domain: KAGVTQTPRYLIKTRGQQVTLSCSPISGHRSVSWYQQTPGQGLQFLFEYFSETQRNKGNFPGRFSGRQFSNSRSEMNVSTLELGDSALYLCASSSNIQGAGGYTFGSGTRLTVV.

The V call is TRBV25-1, the J call TRBJ1-1, with D hard to call. The V end was cut by 3 bases, the J end by 0 bases, with 8 bases between. Germline CDR1 is MGHDK and CDR2 is SYGVNS. The CDR3 length is 14 residues. The CDR3 is CASSDIDVNTEAFF. The CDR3 DNA reads TGTGCCAGCAGTGATATCGACGTGAACACTGAAGCTTTCTTT.

This sequence joins TRBV9 and TRBJ1-4; 7 bases fit TRBD1. This CDR3 is built from 16 residues. Trimming at V came to 4 bases and at J to 7 bases, leaving 13 bases not matched to a gene. In germline, CDR1 is SGDLS, CDR2 YYNGEE. The CDR3 DNA reads TGTGCCAGCAGCTCCGACCTCTCCGCAGGGGGTGAAAAACTGTTTTTT. Translation: CASSSDLSAGGEKLFF.

This chain joins TRBV27 and TRBJ1-1; TRBD1 aligns across 12 bases. The CDR3 loop spans 14 amino acids. V shed 6 bases and J 4 bases; nucleotides not matched to a gene: 3. Germline V gene data show CDR1 as MNHEY and CDR2 as SMNVEV (reference sequence). For the CDR3, the DNA is TGTGCCAGCAGAGTGGGACAGGGGGCCACTGAAGCTTTCTTT. Amino acids: CASRVGQGATEAFF.

A note on this clone: The sample contains more than one DNA sequence encoding this CDR3. CDR3 in DNA: TGTGCCAGTAGTATAGGGACAGGGAGCAATCAGCCCCAGCATTTT. It translates to CASSIGTGSNQPQHF. The gene calls are TRBV19 and TRBJ1-5; 8 nucleotides line up with TRBD1. V lost 1 base to trimming and J lost 1 base; unmatched junction nucleotides: 0. This CDR3 spans 15 amino acids. Germline V lookup: CDR1 LNHDA, CDR2 SQIVND (reference sequence).

This chain joins TRBV19 and TRBJ1-2; no clear D gene. The germline gives CDR1 LNHDA, CDR2 SQIVND (reference sequence). The length of the CDR3 is 14 residues. The V end was cut by 4 bases, the J end by 7 bases, with 16 bases between. The CDR3 DNA sequence: TGTGCCAGTAGTACGCTAAAGGAGGGTGGTGGCTACACCTTC. It specifies CASSTLKEGGGYTF.

The chain employs TRBV9 and TRBJ2-5; 9 bases line up with TRBD2. CDR3 length: 16 residues. With 3 bases clipped from V and 1 base from J, the junction kept 7 bases outside the gene matches. CDR1 is SGDLS, CDR2 YYNGEE, per germline. The CDR3 here is CASSGLAGDLQETQYF. The CDR3 DNA reads as TGTGCCAGCAGCGGATTAGCGGGAGACCTCCAAGAGACCCAGTACTTC. Full variable domain (remainder filled in from reference TRBV9 and TRBJ2-5): DSGVTQTPKHLITATGQRVTLRCSPRSGDLSVYWYQQSLDQGLQFLIQYYNGEERAKGNILERFSAQQFPDLHSELNLSSLELGDSALYFCASSGLAGDLQETQYFGPGTRLLVL.

The chain links TRBV15 to TRBJ1-1, with D hard to call. V gave up 0 bases and J gave up 9 bases, with 8 bases separating them. There are 12 residues in the CDR3. Germline CDR1 is LNHNV and CDR2 is YYDKDF (reference sequence). The CDR3 nucleotides read TGTGCCACCAGCAGAGATCGCCAGCAAGCTTTCTTT. Translation: CATSRDRQQAFF.

V and J are TRBV7-3 and TRBJ2-7; 12 positions match TRBD2. The germline V gene encodes CDR1 SGHTA and CDR2 FQGTGA. This CDR3 has 18 amino acids. The J segment lost 6 bases and the V segment lost 5 bases, leaving 17 bases of the junction unmatched. In nucleotides, the CDR3 is TGTGCCAGCAGCCCTCGGGGGATACTAGCGGGAGGTAACCGCGAGCAGTACTTC. Protein sequence: CASSPRGILAGGNREQYF.

The chain is built from TRBV13 and TRBJ2-7; maybe TRBD1 (5 bases). V was shortened by 3 bases and J by 1 base, with 10 bases between the two germline ends. Per germline, CDR1 PRHDT and CDR2 FYEKMQ (reference sequence). This CDR3 has 14 residues. The CDR3 is CASSFTQESYEQYF. The DNA of the CDR3 is TGTGCCAGCAGCTTTACACAGGAATCCTACGAGCAGTACTTC.